The clone carrying this T cell receptor beta chain came up a few times. This entry is derived from a study of T-cell memory formation after mild COVID-19. The CDR3 totals 15 residues. V lost 2 bases and J 3 bases, leaving 13 bases between the germline ends. Germline-derived CDR1 and CDR2 are SGHAT and FQNNGV. TCRdb ran MiXCR on the 5' RACE reads and lists one entry per CDR3 protein. Among about 270,000 distinct CDR3 sequences, 16% were seen once, and the ten largest hold under 25%. This chain uses TRBV11-2 with TRBJ2-5; D might be TRBD1 (6 bases). The source material was PBMCs or a T cell subset sorted from them (not recorded which). The TCR was taken from a man aged 18 to 30 who had mild COVID-19 (a few samples of this study predate the infection). Cell type and time point are not known. The CDR3 DNA sequence: TGTGCCAGCAGCTTACCCTGGGACAAGAAAGAGACCCAGTACTTC. Translating it yields CASSLPWDKKETQYF. Based on the CDR3 plus reference TRBV11-2 and TRBJ2-5, the full variable domain is EAGVAQSPRYKIIEKRQSVAFWCNPISGHATLYWYQQILGQGPKLLIQFQNNGVVDDSQLPKDRFSAERLKGVDSTLKIQPAKLEDSAVYLCASSLPWDKKETQYFGPGTRLLVL.